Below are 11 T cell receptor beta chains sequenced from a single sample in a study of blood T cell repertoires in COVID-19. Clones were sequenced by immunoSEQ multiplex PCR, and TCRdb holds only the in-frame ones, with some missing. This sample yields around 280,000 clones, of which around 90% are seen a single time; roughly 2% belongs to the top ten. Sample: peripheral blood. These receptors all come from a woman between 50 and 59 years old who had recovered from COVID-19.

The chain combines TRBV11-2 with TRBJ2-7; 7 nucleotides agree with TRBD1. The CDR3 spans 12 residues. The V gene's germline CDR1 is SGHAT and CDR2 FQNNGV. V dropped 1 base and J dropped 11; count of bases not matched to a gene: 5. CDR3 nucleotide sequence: TGTGCCAGCAGCTTAGTGGGGACAGAGGAGTACTTC. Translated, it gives CASSLVGTEEYF. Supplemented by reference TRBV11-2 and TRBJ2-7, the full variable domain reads EAGVAQSPRYKIIEKRQSVAFWCNPISGHATLYWYQQILGQGPKLLIQFQNNGVVDDSQLPKDRFSAERLKGVDSTLKIQPAKLEDSAVYLCASSLVGTEEYFGPGTRLTVT.

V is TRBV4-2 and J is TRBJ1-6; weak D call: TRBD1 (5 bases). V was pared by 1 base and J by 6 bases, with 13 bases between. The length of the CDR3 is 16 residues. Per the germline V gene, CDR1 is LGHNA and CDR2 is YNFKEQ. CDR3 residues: CASSQGKDRPNSPLHF. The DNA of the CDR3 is TGTGCCAGCAGCCAAGGAAAAGACAGACCTAATTCACCCCTCCACTTT.

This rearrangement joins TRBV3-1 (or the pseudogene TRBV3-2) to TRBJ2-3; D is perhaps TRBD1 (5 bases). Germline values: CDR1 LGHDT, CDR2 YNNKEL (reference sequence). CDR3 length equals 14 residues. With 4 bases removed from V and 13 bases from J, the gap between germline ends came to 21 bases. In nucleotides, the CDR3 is TGTGCCAGCAGCCCCTTGGACCTCGCTAGGGGAAAGTATTTT. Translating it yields CASSPLDLARGKYF.

CDR3 DNA sequence: TGTGCCAGCAGCCCGGGGACAGGCCCGGCCAGCTACAATGAGCAGTTCTTC. This translates into CASSPGTGPASYNEQFF. V is TRBV7-8 and J is TRBJ2-1; 8 nucleotides line up with TRBD1. The CDR3 loop spans 17 amino acids. Germline trimming cut 5 bases from V and 3 bases from J; bases unmatched to any gene: 12. CDR1 and CDR2 from the germline V gene are SGHVS and FQNEAQ.

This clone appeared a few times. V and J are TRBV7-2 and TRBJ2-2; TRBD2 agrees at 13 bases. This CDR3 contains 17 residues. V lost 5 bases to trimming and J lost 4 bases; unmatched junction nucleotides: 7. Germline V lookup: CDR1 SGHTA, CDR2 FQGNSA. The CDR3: CASSLLAGGPGTGELFF. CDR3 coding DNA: TGTGCCAGCAGCCTACTAGCGGGAGGGCCGGGCACCGGGGAGCTGTTTTTT.

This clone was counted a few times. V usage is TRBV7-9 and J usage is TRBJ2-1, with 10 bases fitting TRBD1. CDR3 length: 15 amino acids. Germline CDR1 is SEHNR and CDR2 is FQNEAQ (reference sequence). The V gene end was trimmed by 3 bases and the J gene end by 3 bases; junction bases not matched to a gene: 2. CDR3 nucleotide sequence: TGTGCCAGCAGCTTCCGGGACAGGGGCTACAATGAGCAGTTCTTC. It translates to CASSFRDRGYNEQFF.

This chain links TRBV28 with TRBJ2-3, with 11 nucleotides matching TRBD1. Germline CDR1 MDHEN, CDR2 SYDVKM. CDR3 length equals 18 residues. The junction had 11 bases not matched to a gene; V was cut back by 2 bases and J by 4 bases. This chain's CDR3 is CASSLVDRGPPGPDTQYF. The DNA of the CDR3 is TGTGCCAGCAGTTTAGTGGACAGGGGGCCGCCAGGGCCAGATACGCAGTATTTT.

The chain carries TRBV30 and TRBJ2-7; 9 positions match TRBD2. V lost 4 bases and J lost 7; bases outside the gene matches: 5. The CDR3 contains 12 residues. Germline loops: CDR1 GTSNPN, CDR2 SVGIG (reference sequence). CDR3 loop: CAWNLAGFEQYF. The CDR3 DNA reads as TGTGCCTGGAACCTAGCGGGGTTTGAGCAGTACTTC.

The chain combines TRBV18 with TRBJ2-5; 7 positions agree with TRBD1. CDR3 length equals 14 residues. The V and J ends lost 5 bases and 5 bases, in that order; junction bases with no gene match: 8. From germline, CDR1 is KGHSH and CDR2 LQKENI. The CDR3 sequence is CASSSGQAKETQYF. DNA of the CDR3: TGTGCCAGCTCATCAGGACAGGCCAAGGAGACCCAGTACTTC.

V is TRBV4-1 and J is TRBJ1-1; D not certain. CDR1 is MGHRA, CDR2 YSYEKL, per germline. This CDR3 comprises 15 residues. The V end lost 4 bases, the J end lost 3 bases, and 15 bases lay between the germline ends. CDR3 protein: CASSRDGVIDTEAFF. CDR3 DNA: TGCGCCAGCAGCCGAGACGGGGTGATAGACACTGAAGCTTTCTTT.

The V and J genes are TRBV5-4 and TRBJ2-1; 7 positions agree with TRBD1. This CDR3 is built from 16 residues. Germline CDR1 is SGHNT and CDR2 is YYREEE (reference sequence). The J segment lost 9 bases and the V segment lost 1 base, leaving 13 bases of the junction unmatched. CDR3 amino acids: CASSLLEGQGVGEQFF. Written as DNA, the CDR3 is TGTGCCAGCAGCTTGTTGGAAGGGCAGGGGGTAGGTGAGCAGTTCTTC. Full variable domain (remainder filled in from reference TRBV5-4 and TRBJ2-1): ETGVTQSPTHLIKTRGQQVTLRCSSQSGHNTVSWYQQALGQGPQFIFQYYREEENGRGNFPPRFSGLQFPNYSSELNVNALELDDSALYLCASSLLEGQGVGEQFFGPGTRLTVL.